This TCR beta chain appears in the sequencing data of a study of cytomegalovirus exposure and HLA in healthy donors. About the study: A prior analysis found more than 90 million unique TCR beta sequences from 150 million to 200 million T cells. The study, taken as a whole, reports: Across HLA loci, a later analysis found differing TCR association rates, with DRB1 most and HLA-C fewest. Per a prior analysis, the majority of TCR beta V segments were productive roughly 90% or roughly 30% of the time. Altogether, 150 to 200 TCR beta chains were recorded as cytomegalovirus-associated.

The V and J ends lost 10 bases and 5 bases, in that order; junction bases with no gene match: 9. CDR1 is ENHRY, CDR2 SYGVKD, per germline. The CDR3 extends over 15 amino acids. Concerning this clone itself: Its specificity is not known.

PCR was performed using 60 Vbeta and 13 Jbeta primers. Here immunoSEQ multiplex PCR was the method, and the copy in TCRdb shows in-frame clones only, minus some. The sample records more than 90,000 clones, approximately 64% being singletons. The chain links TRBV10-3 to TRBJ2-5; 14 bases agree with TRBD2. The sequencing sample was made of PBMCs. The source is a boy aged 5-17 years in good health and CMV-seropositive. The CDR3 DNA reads TGTGCCACCAGGACTAGCGGGGGGTTCGGGGAGACCCAGTACTTC. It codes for CATRTSGGFGETQYF.